This TCR beta chain is from a study of technical replicates of blood from a few donors. This CDR3 spans 14 amino acids. Germline assignment: CDR1 ENHRY and CDR2 SYGVKD. The V gene lost 2 bases and the J gene lost 1 base, with 8 bases spanning the gap. Method: immunoSEQ multiplex PCR; TCRdb's copy keeps in-frame clones and lacks some. The sample includes about 75,000 clones, approximately 97% of them seen just once. This chain joins TRBV10-3 and TRBJ1-1; D call uncertain. The TCR sequence derives from a human donor in good health. Sequencing used T cells isolated from PBMCs. The CDR3 region is CAISEGRANTEAFF. The CDR3 DNA is TGTGCCATCAGTGAGGGGCGGGCGAACACTGAAGCTTTCTTT.